The present T cell receptor (beta chain) was sequenced within a study of blood T cell repertoires in COVID-19. Turning to the study itself: Sites in the United States, Italy and Spain provided acute and convalescent COVID-19 samples. PBMCs, B-cell-depleted T cells, or T cells were the source of the cDNA or gDNA that made up the material.

How the authors handled the data: Using reference gene primer amplification, nucleated cell counts were estimated. Some clones are missing from TCRdb's copy, which holds only in-frame ones; the method was immunoSEQ multiplex PCR. The D gene and trimming were derived from the DNA, and the V and J assignments and clone size from that table. The sample yields approximately 170,000 clones, 80% to 90% seen once. This clone has just one count. The clonotype was recovered from a woman aged 80 or older with acute or convalescent COVID-19. Sequencing was done on a sample of peripheral blood.

The CDR3 sequence: CASSRGLAGGHDEQFF. As DNA, the CDR3 is TGTGCCAGCAGCCGAGGACTAGCGGGGGGGCATGATGAGCAGTTCTTC. The chain links TRBV6-6 to TRBJ2-1; TRBD2 matches at 15 bases. V dropped 6 bases and J dropped 8; count of bases not matched to a gene: 8. The germline V gene has CDR1 MNHNY and CDR2 SVGAGI (reference sequence). The CDR3 is made up of 16 amino acids.